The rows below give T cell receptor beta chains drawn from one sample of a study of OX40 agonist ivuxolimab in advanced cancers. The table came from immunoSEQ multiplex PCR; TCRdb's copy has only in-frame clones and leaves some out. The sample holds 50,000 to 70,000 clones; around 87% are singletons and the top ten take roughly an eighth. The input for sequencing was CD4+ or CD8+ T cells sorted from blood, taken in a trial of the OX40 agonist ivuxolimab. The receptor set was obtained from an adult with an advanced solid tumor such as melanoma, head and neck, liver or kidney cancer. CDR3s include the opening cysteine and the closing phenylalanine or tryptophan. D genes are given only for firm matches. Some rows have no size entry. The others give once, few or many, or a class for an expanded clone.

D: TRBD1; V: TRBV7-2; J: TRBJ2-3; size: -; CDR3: CASSLTGGVGDTQYF; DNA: TGTGCCAGCAGCCTGACAGGGGGAGTCGGAGATACGCAGTATTTT
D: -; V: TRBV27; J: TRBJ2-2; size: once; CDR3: CASTMTPPTGELFF; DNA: TGTGCCAGCACCATGACTCCACCAACCGGGGAGCTGTTTTTT
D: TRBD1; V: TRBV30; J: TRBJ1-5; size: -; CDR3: CAWSVLGTEDQPQHF; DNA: TGTGCCTGGAGTGTACTTGGGACAGAAGATCAGCCCCAGCATTTT
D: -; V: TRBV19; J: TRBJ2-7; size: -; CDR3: CASSISGSGKTYEQYF; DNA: TGTGCCAGTAGTATTTCGGGGTCGGGAAAGACCTACGAGCAGTACTTC
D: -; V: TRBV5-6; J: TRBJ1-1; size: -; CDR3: CASSLLLTANTEAFF; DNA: TGTGCCAGCAGCTTGTTGTTGACGGCGAACACTGAAGCTTTCTTT
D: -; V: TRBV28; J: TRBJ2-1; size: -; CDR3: CASSSPLLGNRANEQFF; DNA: TGTGCCAGCAGCTCCCCTCTACTAGGAAACAGGGCCAATGAGCAGTTCTTC
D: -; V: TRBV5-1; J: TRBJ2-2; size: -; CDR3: CASSFPETGNTGELFF; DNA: TGCGCCAGCAGCTTTCCCGAGACTGGAAACACCGGGGAGCTGTTTTTT
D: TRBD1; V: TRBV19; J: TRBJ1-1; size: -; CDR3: CASQPRTGGLVTEAFF; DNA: TGTGCCAGTCAACCTCGGACAGGGGGATTAGTCACTGAAGCTTTCTTT
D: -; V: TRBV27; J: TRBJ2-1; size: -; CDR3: CASCYSYLSYNEQFF; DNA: TGTGCCAGCTGCTATTCATACCTCTCTTACAATGAGCAGTTCTTC
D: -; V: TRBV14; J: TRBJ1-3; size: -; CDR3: CASSQDQSSGNTIYF; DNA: TGTGCCAGCAGCCAAGACCAGAGCTCTGGAAACACCATATATTTT
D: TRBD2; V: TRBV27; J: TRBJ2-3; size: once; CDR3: CASSPLAGGSTDTQYF; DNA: TGTGCCAGCAGTCCGCTAGCGGGAGGATCCACAGATACGCAGTATTTT
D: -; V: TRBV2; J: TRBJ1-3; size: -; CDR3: CASNGEIRVSGNTIYF; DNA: TGTGCCAGCAATGGGGAAATTAGAGTCTCTGGAAACACCATATATTTT
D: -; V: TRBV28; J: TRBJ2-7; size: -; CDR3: CASRSNRVHYEQYF; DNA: TGTGCCAGCAGGTCTAACAGGGTTCATTACGAGCAGTACTTC
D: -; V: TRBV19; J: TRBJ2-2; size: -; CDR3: CASTSAGELFF; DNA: -
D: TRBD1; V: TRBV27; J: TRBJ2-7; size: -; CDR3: CASSRQGAVQYF; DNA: TGTGCCAGCAGTAGACAGGGGGCCGTGCAGTACTTC
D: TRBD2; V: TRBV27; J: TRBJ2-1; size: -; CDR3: CASSHPGLAGGREQFF; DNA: TGTGCCAGCAGCCACCCCGGACTAGCGGGAGGTCGGGAGCAGTTCTTC
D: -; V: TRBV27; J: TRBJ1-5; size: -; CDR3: CASSLGGAGQPQHF; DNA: TGTGCCAGCAGTTTAGGGGGGGCCGGACAGCCCCAGCATTTT
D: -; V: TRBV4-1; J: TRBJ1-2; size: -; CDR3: CASSQDLRAGYGYTF; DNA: TGCGCCAGCAGCCAAGATCTAAGGGCAGGGTATGGCTACACCTTC
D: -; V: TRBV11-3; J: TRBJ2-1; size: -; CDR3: CASSSGPGSHEQFF; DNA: TGTGCCAGCAGCTCAGGGCCCGGCTCCCACGAGCAGTTCTTC
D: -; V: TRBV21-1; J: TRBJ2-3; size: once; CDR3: CASSKEGADTQYF; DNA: TGTGCCAGCAGCAAAGAGGGCGCAGATACGCAGTATTTT
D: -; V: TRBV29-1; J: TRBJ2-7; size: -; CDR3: CSVDAADVRRFEQYF; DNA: TGCAGCGTTGACGCGGCAGACGTTAGACGTTTCGAGCAGTACTTC
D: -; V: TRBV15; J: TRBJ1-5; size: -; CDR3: CATSRGGSSNQPQHF; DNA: TGTGCCACCAGCAGAGGTGGCAGTAGCAATCAGCCCCAGCATTTT
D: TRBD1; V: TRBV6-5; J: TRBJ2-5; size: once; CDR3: CASSYLQGAEETQYF; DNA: TGTGCCAGCAGTTACTTACAGGGGGCAGAGGAGACCCAGTACTTC
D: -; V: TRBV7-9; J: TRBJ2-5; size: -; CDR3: CASTPEGGQETQYF; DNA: TGTGCCAGCACCCCGGAGGGGGGGCAAGAGACCCAGTACTTC
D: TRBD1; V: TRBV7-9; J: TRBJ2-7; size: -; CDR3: CASSSSRDRAYEQYF; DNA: TGTGCCAGCAGCTCATCCCGGGACAGGGCCTACGAGCAGTACTTC
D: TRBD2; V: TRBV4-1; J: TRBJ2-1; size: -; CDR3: CASSHGLAGGDEQFF; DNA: TGCGCCAGCAGCCACGGACTAGCGGGAGGGGATGAGCAGTTCTTC
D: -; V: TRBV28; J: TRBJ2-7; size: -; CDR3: CASSFRDASWQYF; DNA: TGTGCCAGCAGTTTCCGGGACGCATCATGGCAGTACTTC